The next 8 T cell receptor beta chains were all read from a single sample in a study of cytomegalovirus exposure and HLA in healthy donors. PCR amplification relied on 60 Vbeta primers (plus 13 Jbeta primers). Clones were sequenced by immunoSEQ multiplex PCR, and TCRdb holds only the in-frame ones, with some missing. The repertoire holds some 120,000 clones, approximately 78% seen once, with more than 20% in the top ten. Sequenced material: PBMCs. Receptor source: a man aged 25 to 40 in good health and CMV-seropositive.

The chain carries TRBV25-1 and TRBJ1-1; 8 positions agree with TRBD1. V lost 7 bases, J lost 4 bases, and 5 bases stayed unmatched. CDR1 is MGHDK, CDR2 SYGVNS, per germline. This CDR3 contains 13 residues. The CDR3: CASTSGQGTEAFF. The CDR3 bases are TGTGCCAGCACCTCCGGACAGGGCACTGAAGCTTTCTTT. The whole variable domain, filled in from reference TRBV25-1 and TRBJ1-1, reads EADIYQTPRYLVIGTGKKITLECSQTMGHDKMYWYQQDPGMELHLIHYSYGVNSTEKGDLSSESTVSRIRTEHFPLTLESARPSHTSQYLCASTSGQGTEAFFGQGTRLTVV.

V usage is TRBV5-1 and J usage is TRBJ1-3, with 11 nucleotides matching TRBD1. V was clipped by 0 bases and J by 2 bases; unmatched bases: 4. The germline V gene encodes CDR1 SGHRS and CDR2 YFSETQ. This CDR3 is 17 amino acids long. The CDR3 region is CASSLDGTGGTGNTIYF. CDR3 nucleotide sequence: TGCGCCAGCAGCTTGGATGGGACAGGGGGAACTGGAAACACCATATATTTT.

The gene calls are TRBV2 and TRBJ2-7, with D possibly being TRBD2 (5 bases). The CDR3 extends over 13 amino acids. CDR1 SNHLY and CDR2 FYNNEI come from the germline V gene. V lost 4 bases and J lost 5, with 12 bases in between. CDR3 nucleotides: TGTGCCAGCAGTGTTGCCGGGGTGAACGAGCAGTACTTC. Residues: CASSVAGVNEQYF.

The chain is built from TRBV4-1 and TRBJ2-5; D is perhaps TRBD2 (7 bases). Germline CDR1 and CDR2: MGHRA and YSYEKL. V lost 1 base and J lost 5, with 20 bases in between. This CDR3 region has 17 residues. CDR3 sequence (DNA): TGCGCCAGCAGCCAAGTTATGGGGCGGGGGCTCAGGGAGACCCAGTACTTC. Encoded protein: CASSQVMGRGLRETQYF.

The V gene is TRBV7-2, the J gene TRBJ1-2; 8 bases are shared with TRBD1. Germline CDR1 SGHTA, CDR2 FQGNSA. This CDR3 region has 15 residues. J gave up 4 bases and V 2 bases, and 6 bases lay outside the gene matches. Here the CDR3 reads CASSLNQGASYGYTF. The CDR3 DNA is TGTGCCAGCAGCTTAAATCAGGGGGCCTCCTATGGCTACACCTTC.

Details on this clone: One end of the junction fails to match germline, which may point to a read error. V usage is TRBV30 and J usage is TRBJ2-5; TRBD2 aligns across 8 bases. CDR3 length equals 14 residues. Per the germline V gene, CDR1 is GTSNPN and CDR2 is SVGIG (reference sequence). In DNA, the CDR3 is TGTGCCTGGAGATGGGGCGGGGGGCAAGGGACCCAGTACTTC. Translation gives CAWRWGGGQGTQYF. The full variable domain, completed using reference TRBV30 and TRBJ2-5, is SQTIHQWPATLVQPVGSPLSLECTVEGTSNPNLYWYRQAAGRGLQLLFYSVGIGQISSEVPQNLSASRPQDRQFILSSKKLLLSDSGFYLCAWRWGGGQGTQYFGPGTRLLVL.

J is TRBJ1-1 and V is TRBV27; TRBD1 aligns across 7 bases. With V trimmed by 5 bases and J by 4 bases, 4 bases remained unmatched. The CDR3 totals 13 residues. Per the germline V gene, CDR1 is MNHEY and CDR2 is SMNVEV (reference sequence). CDR3 in DNA: TGTGCCAGCAGTCCGACAGGGTTCACTGAAGCTTTCTTT. This encodes CASSPTGFTEAFF.

The genes are TRBV7-2 and TRBJ2-3; D is perhaps TRBD1 (6 bases). The CDR3 is made up of 13 amino acids. Trimming took 9 bases from V and 3 from J, leaving 13 bases between them. The germline gives CDR1 SGHTA, CDR2 FQGNSA. Here the CDR3 DNA reads TGTGCCAGTAGCGACGACAGGACAGATACGCAGTATTTT. Residues: CASSDDRTDTQYF.